This entry lists 5 T cell receptor beta chains sequenced from one sample in a study of blood T cell repertoires in COVID-19. TCRdb's table, derived via immunoSEQ multiplex PCR, lists solely in-frame clones and lacks some. This table has about 190,000 clones, roughly 77% appearing once. The sequenced sample was PBMCs or T cells enriched from blood (not recorded which). The receptors come from a woman aged 45-60 years with acute COVID-19.

The V gene is TRBV9, the J gene TRBJ2-1; 7 bases are a match to TRBD1. The CDR3 length is 15 residues. Germline V gene data show CDR1 as SGDLS and CDR2 as YYNGEE. Trimming removed 4 bases from V and 2 bases from J; junction bases left unmatched: 6. The CDR3 sequence: CASSPDGQAYNEQFF. The CDR3 DNA reads as TGTGCCAGCAGCCCGGATGGACAGGCCTACAATGAGCAGTTCTTC.

This chain links TRBV2 with TRBJ1-5; D is unresolved. Germline V lookup: CDR1 SNHLY, CDR2 FYNNEI. CDR3 length equals 15 residues. Between the trimmed V and J ends, which lost 5 bases and 0 bases, there was a span of 11 bases. The CDR3 loop reads CASSYNPYSNQPQHF. Written as DNA, the CDR3 is TGTGCCAGCAGTTACAACCCTTATAGCAATCAGCCCCAGCATTTT.

This clone was detected a few times. V usage is TRBV6-5 and J usage is TRBJ2-1; possibly TRBD1 for D (6 bases). The CDR3 extends over 13 amino acids. The germline gives CDR1 MNHEY, CDR2 SVGAGI. V gave up 5 bases and J gave up 8 bases, with 13 bases separating them. The CDR3 here is CASSIYREDEQFF. The CDR3 region has the DNA TGTGCCAGCAGTATCTACAGGGAAGATGAGCAGTTCTTC.

The chain couples TRBV27 to TRBJ1-5, with D uncertain. V lost 3 bases and J lost 1, with 13 bases in between. Germline V CDR1 and CDR2: MNHEY, SMNVEV (reference sequence). CDR3 length: 16 residues. As DNA, the CDR3 is TGTGCCAGCAGTTTCTCCGGGAGGGTGAGCAATCAGCCCCAGCATTTT. Translated: CASSFSGRVSNQPQHF.

The chain joins TRBV7-9 to TRBJ1-2; D gene unclear. V was shortened by 0 bases and J by 8 bases, with 7 bases between the two germline ends. The CDR3 length is 12 residues. Germline V CDR1 and CDR2: SEHNR, FQNEAQ (reference sequence). The CDR3 nucleotides read TGTGCCAGCAGCTTAGCCGGGGAGGGCTACACCTTC. Protein sequence: CASSLAGEGYTF.